A single sample is the source of the 7 T cell receptor beta chains below, sequenced in a study of CD8+ T cells in alopecia areata. Sequencing templates came from extracted RNA that was reverse transcribed into cDNA. Profiled with immunoSEQ multiplex PCR; TCRdb holds only in-frame clones, not every one. Of just over 150,000 clones in the sample, around half are singletons; the top ten hold approximately 19%. This specimen consisted of CD8+ T cells sorted from blood, obtained at week 0. The receptor set was obtained from a human donor with alopecia areata.

The DNA of the CDR3 is TGCGCCAGCAGCCCCCCCATGAACACTGAAGCTTTCTTT. Translation gives CASSPPMNTEAFF. The chain is built from TRBV5-1 and TRBJ1-1; D is unclear. V was clipped by 4 bases and J by 0 bases, with 7 bases between them. The germline V gene has CDR1 SGHRS and CDR2 YFSETQ. This CDR3 is built from 13 residues.

This clone was detected only a few times. The chain links TRBV4-3 to TRBJ1-5, with TRBD1 matching over 7 bases. The CDR3 length is 17 residues. The trim removed 2 bases at V and 0 bases at J, leaving 7 bases unmatched. Germline CDR1 LGHNA, CDR2 YSLEER. This CDR3 is CASSQTMTGTSNQPQHF. CDR3 coding DNA: TGCGCCAGCAGCCAAACCATGACAGGGACTAGCAATCAGCCCCAGCATTTT.

This clone showed up just a few times. The chain combines TRBV30 with TRBJ1-5; unclear D gene. V was shortened by 6 bases and J by 4 bases, with 10 bases between the two germline ends. Germline CDR1 GTSNPN, CDR2 SVGIG (reference sequence). CDR3 size: 12 residues. The CDR3 sequence is CACGDQNQPQHF. The CDR3 region has the DNA TGTGCCTGCGGCGATCAGAATCAGCCCCAGCATTTT. Full variable domain (outside the CDR3, taken from reference TRBV30 and TRBJ1-5): SQTIHQWPATLVQPVGSPLSLECTVEGTSNPNLYWYRQAAGRGLQLLFYSVGIGQISSEVPQNLSASRPQDRQFILSSKKLLLSDSGFYLCACGDQNQPQHFGDGTRLSIL.

This clone turned up a few times. The same CDR3 can be traced to other DNA sequences in this sample. CDR3 protein: CSVATNYGYTF. In DNA, the CDR3 is TGCAGCGTTGCGACCAACTATGGCTACACCTTC. The V call is TRBV29-1, the J call TRBJ1-2; no definite D call. V lost 4 bases to trimming and J lost 2 bases, with 5 bases between them. There are 11 residues in the CDR3. The germline V gene encodes CDR1 SQVTM and CDR2 ANQGSEA.

This clone was observed a handful of times. The CDR3 spells CACPSQGGEQFF. The CDR3 nucleotides are TGTGCCTGTCCTTCCCAAGGTGGTGAGCAGTTCTTC. V gene TRBV30 combines with J gene TRBJ2-1; D is undetermined. Germline V gene data show CDR1 as GTSNPN and CDR2 as SVGIG (reference sequence). V was clipped by 6 bases and J by 9 bases, with 15 bases between them. The CDR3 has 12 residues.

V usage is TRBV7-9 and J usage is TRBJ2-7; TRBD1 matches 7 bases. Losses at the gene ends were 5 bases for V and 4 bases for J; bases not matched to a gene: 5. This CDR3 has 13 amino acids. Per germline, CDR1 SEHNR and CDR2 FQNEAQ (reference sequence). The CDR3 sequence: CASSDRASYEQYF. Written as DNA, the CDR3 is TGTGCCAGCAGCGACAGGGCCTCGTACGAGCAGTACTTC. Complete variable domain (other parts from reference TRBV7-9 and TRBJ2-7): DTGVSQNPRHKITKRGQNVTFRCDPISEHNRLYWYRQTLGQGPEFLTYFQNEAQLEKSRLLSDRFSAERPKGSFSTLEIQRTEQGDSAMYLCASSDRASYEQYFGPGTRLTVT.

V usage is TRBV9 and J usage is TRBJ1-6; D may be TRBD1 (5 bases). Trimming removed 0 bases from V and 7 bases from J, with 8 bases in between. Per germline, CDR1 SGDLS and CDR2 YYNGEE. CDR3 size: 14 residues. In DNA, the CDR3 is TGTGCCAGCAGCGTAGGGGGGGAGAATTCACCCCTCCACTTT. Translation gives CASSVGGENSPLHF.